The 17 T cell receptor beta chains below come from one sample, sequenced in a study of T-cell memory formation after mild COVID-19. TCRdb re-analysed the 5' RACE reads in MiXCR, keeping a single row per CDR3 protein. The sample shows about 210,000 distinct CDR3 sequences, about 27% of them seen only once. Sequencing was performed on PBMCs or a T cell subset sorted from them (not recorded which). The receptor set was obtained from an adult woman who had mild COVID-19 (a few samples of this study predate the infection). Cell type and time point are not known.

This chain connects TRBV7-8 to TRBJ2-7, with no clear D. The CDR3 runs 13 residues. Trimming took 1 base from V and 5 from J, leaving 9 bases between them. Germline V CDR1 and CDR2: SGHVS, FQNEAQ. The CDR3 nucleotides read TGTGCCAGCAGCTTAGGCGTTGTAAACGAGCAGTACTTC. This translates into CASSLGVVNEQYF.

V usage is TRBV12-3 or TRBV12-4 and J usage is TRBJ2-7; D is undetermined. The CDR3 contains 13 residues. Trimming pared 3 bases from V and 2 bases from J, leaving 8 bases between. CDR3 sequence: CASSFSVAYEQYF. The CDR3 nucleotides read TGTGCCAGCAGTTTCTCGGTCGCCTACGAGCAGTACTTC.

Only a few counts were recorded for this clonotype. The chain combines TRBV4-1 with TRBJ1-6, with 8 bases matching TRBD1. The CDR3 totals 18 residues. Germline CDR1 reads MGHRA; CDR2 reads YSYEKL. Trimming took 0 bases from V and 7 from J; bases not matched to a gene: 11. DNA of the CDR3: TGCGCCAGCAGCCAAGAGCGCCTCGGGACAGGACTAAATTCACCCCTCCACTTT. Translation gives CASSQERLGTGLNSPLHF.

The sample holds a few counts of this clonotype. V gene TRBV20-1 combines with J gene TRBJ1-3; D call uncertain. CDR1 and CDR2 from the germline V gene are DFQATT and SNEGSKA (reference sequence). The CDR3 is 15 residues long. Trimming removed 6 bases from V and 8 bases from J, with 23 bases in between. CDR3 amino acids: CSASSRTGIRDTIYF. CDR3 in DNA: TGCAGTGCCAGTAGTCGGACGGGCATAAGGGACACCATATATTTT.

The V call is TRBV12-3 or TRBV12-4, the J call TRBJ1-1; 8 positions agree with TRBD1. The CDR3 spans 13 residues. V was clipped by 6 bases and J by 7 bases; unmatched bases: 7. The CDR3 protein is CASSVDRGYEAFF. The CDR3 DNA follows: TGTGCCAGCAGCGTTGACAGGGGATATGAAGCTTTCTTT.

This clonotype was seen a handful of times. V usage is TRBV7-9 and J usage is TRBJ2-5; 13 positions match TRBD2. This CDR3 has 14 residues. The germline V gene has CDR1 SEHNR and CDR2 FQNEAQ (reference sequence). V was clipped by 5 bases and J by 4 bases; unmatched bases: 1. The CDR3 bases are TGTGCCAGCAGCCGGACTAGCGGGAGAGAGACCCAGTACTTC. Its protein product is CASSRTSGRETQYF.

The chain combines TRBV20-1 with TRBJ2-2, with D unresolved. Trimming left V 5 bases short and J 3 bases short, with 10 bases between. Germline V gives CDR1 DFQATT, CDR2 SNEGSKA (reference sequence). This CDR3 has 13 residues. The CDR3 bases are TGCAGTGCTCCCGCCTTATACACCGGGGAGCTGTTTTTT. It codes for CSAPALYTGELFF.

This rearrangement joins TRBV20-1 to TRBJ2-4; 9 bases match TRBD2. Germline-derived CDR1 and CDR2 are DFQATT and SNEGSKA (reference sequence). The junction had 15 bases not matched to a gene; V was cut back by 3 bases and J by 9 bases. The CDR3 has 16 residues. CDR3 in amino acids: CSASILHRAGGSIQYF. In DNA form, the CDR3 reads TGCAGTGCTAGTATCTTACATCGGGCGGGAGGGAGCATTCAGTACTTC.

In DNA, the CDR3 is TGCAGTGCTAGAGCAGGGACATCAGGCACTGAAGCTTTCTTT. It is translated as CSARAGTSGTEAFF. The chain recombines TRBV20-1 with TRBJ1-1; D possibly corresponds to TRBD1 (6 bases). Germline CDR1 reads DFQATT; CDR2 reads SNEGSKA (reference sequence). CDR3 size: 14 residues. V was shortened by 1 base and J by 4 bases, with 13 bases between the two germline ends.

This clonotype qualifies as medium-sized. The CDR3, as DNA: TGTGCCAGCACCCTAGTCCAAGGGTCCCCCACAGATACGCAGTATTTT. This gives the protein CASTLVQGSPTDTQYF. The chain carries TRBV7-9 and TRBJ2-3; D remains unclear. CDR3 size: 16 residues. Trimming took 7 bases from V and 2 from J, leaving 19 bases between them. Germline V gene sequence: CDR1 SEHNR, CDR2 FQNEAQ (reference sequence). The full variable domain, in which reference TRBV7-9 and TRBJ2-3 provide the parts outside the CDR3, is DTGVSQNPRHKITKRGQNVTFRCDPISEHNRLYWYRQTLGQGPEFLTYFQNEAQLEKSRLLSDRFSAERPKGSFSTLEIQRTEQGDSAMYLCASTLVQGSPTDTQYFGPGTRLTVL.

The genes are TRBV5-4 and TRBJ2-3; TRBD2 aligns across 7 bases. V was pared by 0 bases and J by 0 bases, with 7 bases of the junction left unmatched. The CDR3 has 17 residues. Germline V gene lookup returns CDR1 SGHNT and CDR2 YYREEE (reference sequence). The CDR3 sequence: CASSLGLAVASTDTQYF. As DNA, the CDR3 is TGTGCCAGCAGCTTGGGGCTAGCGGTTGCTAGCACAGATACGCAGTATTTT.

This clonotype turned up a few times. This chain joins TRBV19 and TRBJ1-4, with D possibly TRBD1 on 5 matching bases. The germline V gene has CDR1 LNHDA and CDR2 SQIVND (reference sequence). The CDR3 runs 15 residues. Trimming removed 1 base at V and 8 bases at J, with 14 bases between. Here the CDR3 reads CASSIVGTPGEKLFF. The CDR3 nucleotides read TGTGCCAGTAGTATAGTTGGGACCCCGGGAGAAAAACTGTTTTTT.

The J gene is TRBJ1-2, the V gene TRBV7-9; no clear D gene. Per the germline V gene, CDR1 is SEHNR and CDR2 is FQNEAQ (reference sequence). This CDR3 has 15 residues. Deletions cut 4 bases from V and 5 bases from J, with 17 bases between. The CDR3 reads CASSSILDGRYGYTF. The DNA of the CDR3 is TGTGCCAGCAGCTCGATCCTCGACGGACGTTATGGCTACACCTTC.

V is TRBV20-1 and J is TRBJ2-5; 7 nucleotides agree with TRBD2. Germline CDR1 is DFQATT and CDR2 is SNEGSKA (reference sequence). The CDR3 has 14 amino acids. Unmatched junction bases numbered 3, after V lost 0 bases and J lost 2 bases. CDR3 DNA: TGCAGTGCTAGAGATCGGGGACTACAAGAGACCCAGTACTTC. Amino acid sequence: CSARDRGLQETQYF.

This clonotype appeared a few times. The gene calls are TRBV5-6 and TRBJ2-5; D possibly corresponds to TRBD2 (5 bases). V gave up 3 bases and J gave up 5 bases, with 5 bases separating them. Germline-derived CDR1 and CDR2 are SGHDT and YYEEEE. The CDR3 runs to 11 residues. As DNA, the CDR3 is TGTGCCAGCAGCTGGAGGGAGACCCAGTACTTC. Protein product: CASSWRETQYF.

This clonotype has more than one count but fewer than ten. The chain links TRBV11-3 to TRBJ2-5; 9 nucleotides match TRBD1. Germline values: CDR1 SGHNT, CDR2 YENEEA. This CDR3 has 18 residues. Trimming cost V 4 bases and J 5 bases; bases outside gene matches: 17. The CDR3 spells CASSSPPGQGRDGETQYF. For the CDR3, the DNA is TGTGCCAGCAGCTCTCCCCCGGGACAGGGTCGGGACGGGGAGACCCAGTACTTC.

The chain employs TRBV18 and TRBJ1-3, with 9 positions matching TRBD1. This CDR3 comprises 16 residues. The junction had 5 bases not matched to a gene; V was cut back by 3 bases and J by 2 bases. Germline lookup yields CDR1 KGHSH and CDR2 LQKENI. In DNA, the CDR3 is TGTGCCAGCTCACCTTGGACAGGGGCGCCTGGAAACACCATATATTTT. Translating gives CASSPWTGAPGNTIYF.